This passage covers 30 T cell receptor beta chains from one sample sequenced in a study of cytomegalovirus exposure and HLA in healthy donors. PCR employed 60 Vbeta and 13 Jbeta primers. Repertoires were generated with immunoSEQ multiplex PCR, while TCRdb's copy carries only in-frame clones and drops some. The sample carries around 110,000 clones, roughly two thirds recorded once. Sequenced sample: PBMCs. The source of these receptors is a woman aged 25 to 39 in good health and CMV-seronegative.

This clone has more than one count but fewer than ten. V is TRBV4-1 and J is TRBJ2-3; TRBD2 agrees at 7 bases. There are 17 residues in the CDR3. Germline V gene sequence: CDR1 MGHRA, CDR2 YSYEKL. J lost 0 bases, V lost 4 bases, and 10 bases had no gene match. CDR3 sequence: CASSRVVVSGSTDTQYF. CDR3 DNA sequence: TGCGCCAGCAGCCGGGTCGTAGTTAGCGGGAGCACAGATACGCAGTATTTT.

The chain is built from TRBV29-1 and TRBJ1-5, with 12 bases that match TRBD1. CDR1 is SQVTM and CDR2 is ANQGSEA in the germline V gene. The V and J ends lost 0 bases and 5 bases, in that order; junction bases with no gene match: 14. This CDR3 has 19 amino acids. CDR3 in DNA: TGCAGCGTTGAAGAAATGAAGGGACAGGGGGCCTTGACGGATCAGCCCCAGCATTTT. Translating it yields CSVEEMKGQGALTDQPQHF. Variable domain in full (rest from reference TRBV29-1 and TRBJ1-5): SAVISQKPSRDICQRGTSLTIQCQVDSQVTMMFWYRQQPGQSLTLIATANQGSEATYESGFVIDKFPISRPNLTFSTLTVSNMSPEDSSIYLCSVEEMKGQGALTDQPQHFGDGTRLSIL.

The chain links TRBV7-9 to TRBJ1-1; no clear D gene. This CDR3 comprises 14 residues. Trimming stripped 5 bases from V and 0 bases from J, with 10 bases between. Germline V gene lookup returns CDR1 SEHNR and CDR2 FQNEAQ (reference sequence). CDR3 loop: CASSRSSMNTEAFF. CDR3 sequence (DNA): TGTGCCAGCAGCCGCAGTTCGATGAACACTGAAGCTTTCTTT.

V and J are TRBV5-1 and TRBJ2-7, with D perhaps TRBD1 (5 bases). Trimming left V 4 bases short and J 3 bases short, with 11 bases between. The CDR3 consists of 13 residues. Per germline, CDR1 SGHRS and CDR2 YFSETQ. In DNA form, the CDR3 reads TGCGCCAGCAGCATAGACAGATACTACGAGCAGTACTTC. Translating gives CASSIDRYYEQYF.

This chain links TRBV28 with TRBJ2-7, with 8 positions matching TRBD2. V gave up 5 bases and J gave up 0 bases; unmatched junction bases: 3. There are 14 residues in the CDR3. The germline V gene has CDR1 MDHEN and CDR2 SYDVKM. The CDR3 nucleotides are TGTGCCAGCAGTGGAGCGGGAGACTCCTACGAGCAGTACTTC. This encodes CASSGAGDSYEQYF.

This chain links TRBV9 with TRBJ2-7; 7 bases align to TRBD1. The length of the CDR3 is 15 residues. J was trimmed by 0 bases and V by 3 bases; bases with no gene match: 6. In germline, CDR1 is SGDLS, CDR2 YYNGEE. The CDR3 region has the DNA TGTGCCAGCAGCGAGAGTTGGGACAGCTCCTACGAGCAGTACTTC. Residues: CASSESWDSSYEQYF.

The gene calls are TRBV7-2 and TRBJ1-6, with 7 bases fitting TRBD1. The V and J ends lost 2 bases and 8 bases, in that order; junction bases with no gene match: 6. Germline V gene data show CDR1 as SGHTA and CDR2 as FQGNSA. This CDR3 has 15 residues. The CDR3 here is CASSLNWQGDSPLHF. The CDR3 DNA is TGTGCCAGCAGCTTAAACTGGCAGGGGGATTCACCCCTCCACTTT.

In its sample, this clone was seen a few times. V is TRBV6-5 and J is TRBJ1-1; TRBD1 agrees at 8 bases. V was clipped by 5 bases and J by 1 base; unmatched bases: 6. Per germline, CDR1 MNHEY and CDR2 SVGAGI. The CDR3 loop spans 15 amino acids. The CDR3 sequence: CASSTGQGGNTEAFF. DNA for the CDR3: TGTGCCAGCAGTACCGGACAGGGTGGGAACACTGAAGCTTTCTTT.

This clone was counted between two and nine times. The V gene is TRBV25-1, the J gene TRBJ2-7, with a weak D call TRBD2 (5 bases). The CDR3 extends over 13 amino acids. Trimming removed 6 bases from V and 1 base from J, with 10 bases in between. Per germline, CDR1 MGHDK and CDR2 SYGVNS. The CDR3, as DNA: TGTGCCAGCAGCTTGAGCGGTTCCTACGAGCAGTACTTC. This encodes CASSLSGSYEQYF.

The chain couples TRBV28 to TRBJ2-3; D might be TRBD1 (6 bases). The CDR3 spans 15 residues. Germline V gene lookup returns CDR1 MDHEN and CDR2 SYDVKM. With 5 bases removed from V and 2 bases from J, the gap between germline ends came to 14 bases. Here the CDR3 DNA reads TGTGCCAGCAGTCCCATAGACAGGTACACAGATACGCAGTATTTT. Encoded protein: CASSPIDRYTDTQYF.

The chain uses TRBV19 and TRBJ2-1; 7 nucleotides align to TRBD1. CDR1 and CDR2 from the germline V gene are LNHDA and SQIVND (reference sequence). V dropped 4 bases and J dropped 4; count of bases not matched to a gene: 1. The CDR3 totals 13 residues. DNA of the CDR3: TGTGCCAGTAGTAAGGACAGGTACAATGAGCAGTTCTTC. Protein product: CASSKDRYNEQFF. Full variable domain (rest looked up from reference TRBV19 and TRBJ2-1): DGGITQSPKYLFRKEGQNVTLSCEQNLNHDAMYWYRQDPGQGLRLIYYSQIVNDFQKGDIAEGYSVSREKKESFPLTVTSAQKNPTAFYLCASSKDRYNEQFFGPGTRLTVL.

The chain combines TRBV6-1 with TRBJ2-1; 9 nucleotides agree with TRBD2. This CDR3 has 15 amino acids. With V trimmed by 5 bases and J by 0 bases, 2 bases remained unmatched. Germline CDR1 is MNHNS and CDR2 is SASEGT. CDR3 sequence reads: CASSLLAGSYNEQFF. DNA of the CDR3: TGTGCCAGCAGTCTACTAGCGGGCTCCTACAATGAGCAGTTCTTC.

This clone has a handful of counts. The V gene is TRBV7-9, the J gene TRBJ2-3, with D perhaps matching TRBD2 (6 bases). The CDR3 covers 14 residues. The germline V and J ends were trimmed by 8 bases and 0 bases, with 12 bases remaining between them. CDR1 is SEHNR, CDR2 FQNEAQ, per germline (reference sequence). CDR3 in DNA: TGTGCCAGCGGCTGGGGGGACAGCACAGATACGCAGTATTTT. It translates to CASGWGDSTDTQYF.

J is TRBJ2-7 and V is TRBV7-9, with D perhaps TRBD2 (6 bases). Trimming cost V 4 bases and J 4 bases, with 23 bases left between them. Germline CDR1 and CDR2: SEHNR and FQNEAQ (reference sequence). The CDR3 runs 17 residues. CDR3 residues: CASSSPALALLKYEQYF. The CDR3 coding sequence is TGTGCCAGCAGCTCCCCCGCCCTAGCGCTTCTTAAGTACGAGCAGTACTTC.

V and J are TRBV4-3 and TRBJ2-7; perhaps TRBD2 as D (5 bases). V shed 0 bases and J shed 4 bases, with 22 bases lying between them. This CDR3 is built from 18 residues. Germline V gives CDR1 LGHNA, CDR2 YSLEER. The CDR3 DNA reads TGCGCCAGCAGCCAAGAGGCCCTCCTGGGAGCGGCCGGGTACGAGCAGTACTTC. Translating it yields CASSQEALLGAAGYEQYF.

The rearrangement joins TRBV10-2 to TRBJ2-2; D unclear. Germline CDR1 is WSHSY and CDR2 is SAAADI. CDR3 size: 14 residues. Deletions cut 0 bases from V and 7 bases from J, with 9 bases between. Here the CDR3 reads CASSESRSSGELFF. DNA for the CDR3: TGCGCCAGCAGTGAGTCGAGGTCTAGCGGGGAGCTGTTTTTT.

This clone was detected a few times. The chain is built from TRBV30 and TRBJ2-7, with 13 bases matching TRBD2. V shed 3 bases, J shed 0 bases, and the junction held 2 bases outside the gene matches. This CDR3 is 15 amino acids long. Germline assignment: CDR1 GTSNPN and CDR2 SVGIG (reference sequence). CDR3: CAWRGLAGRSYEQYF. CDR3 nucleotides: TGTGCCTGGAGGGGACTAGCGGGGCGCTCCTACGAGCAGTACTTC. The full variable domain, its missing parts supplied by reference TRBV30 and TRBJ2-7, is SQTIHQWPATLVQPVGSPLSLECTVEGTSNPNLYWYRQAAGRGLQLLFYSVGIGQISSEVPQNLSASRPQDRQFILSSKKLLLSDSGFYLCAWRGLAGRSYEQYFGPGTRLTVT.

This clone has a single count. V gene TRBV6-1 combines with J gene TRBJ1-1, with 8 bases fitting TRBD1. Trimming removed 4 bases from V and 2 bases from J; junction bases left unmatched: 3. The CDR3 consists of 14 residues. The germline V gene has CDR1 MNHNS and CDR2 SASEGT. This CDR3 reads CASSVDRGNTEAFF. The CDR3 DNA is TGTGCCAGCAGTGTCGACAGGGGTAACACTGAAGCTTTCTTT.

The chain joins TRBV4-3 to TRBJ2-1; D is possibly TRBD1 (6 bases). Germline lookup yields CDR1 LGHNA and CDR2 YSLEER. Trimming took 0 bases from V and 2 from J, leaving 8 bases between them. The length of the CDR3 is 15 residues. The CDR3 region has the DNA TGCGCCAGCAGCCAAGACAGGGGAACCTACAATGAGCAGTTCTTC. Protein sequence: CASSQDRGTYNEQFF.

The J gene is TRBJ2-1, the V gene TRBV7-9; maybe TRBD2 (7 bases). The CDR3 is 16 residues long. V was cut by 1 base and J by 1 base, with 11 bases left in between. Germline CDR1 reads SEHNR; CDR2 reads FQNEAQ (reference sequence). The CDR3 loop reads CASSLGGGKSYNEQFF. CDR3 in DNA: TGTGCCAGCAGCTTAGGGGGGGGCAAGTCCTACAATGAGCAGTTCTTC.

The J gene is TRBJ1-6, the V gene TRBV27; tentative D call: TRBD1 (5 bases). This CDR3 has 15 amino acids. V lost 7 bases, J lost 8 bases, and 18 bases lay in between. CDR1 is MNHEY and CDR2 is SMNVEV in the germline V gene (reference sequence). The CDR3 nucleotides are TGTGCCAGCAAAAGTGCTCCAGGGTTCGATTCACCCCTCCACTTT. Amino acids: CASKSAPGFDSPLHF.

The chain employs TRBV27 and TRBJ2-5; TRBD1 aligns across 10 bases. CDR1 is MNHEY, CDR2 SMNVEV, per germline (reference sequence). V lost 5 bases and J lost 11; bases outside the gene matches: 2. The CDR3 extends over 11 amino acids. This CDR3 is CASSRQGAQYF. DNA for the CDR3: TGTGCCAGCAGTCGACAGGGGGCACAGTACTTC.

The V and J genes are TRBV6-5 and TRBJ1-2, with 9 bases lining up with TRBD1. The CDR3 consists of 14 residues. Germline CDR1 and CDR2: MNHEY and SVGAGI. V shed 6 bases, J shed 3 bases, and the junction held 5 bases outside the gene matches. This chain's CDR3 is CASSRTGEDYGYTF. For the CDR3, the DNA is TGTGCCAGCAGCCGGACAGGGGAGGACTATGGCTACACCTTC.

This clone occurred a few times. The V call is TRBV7-6, the J call TRBJ2-5; a possible D gene is TRBD2 (5 bases). This CDR3 spans 15 amino acids. With 7 bases removed from V and 5 bases from J, the gap between germline ends came to 20 bases. Germline loops: CDR1 SGHVS, CDR2 FNYEAQ. The CDR3 DNA sequence: TGTGCCAGCACCCCAGGCGGGCGCTTCGGCGAGACCCAGTACTTC. Protein sequence: CASTPGGRFGETQYF.

The V call is TRBV19, the J call TRBJ1-1, with D hard to call. There are 13 residues in the CDR3. Trimming cost V 4 bases and J 0 bases, with 6 bases left between them. Germline V gene sequence: CDR1 LNHDA, CDR2 SQIVND (reference sequence). DNA of the CDR3: TGTGCCAGTAGTACTACTATGAACACTGAAGCTTTCTTT. Translating it yields CASSTTMNTEAFF.

A note on this clone: Possible read error: a much larger clone is one base away. The gene calls are TRBV23-1 and TRBJ2-2, with 12 bases aligning to TRBD2. TRBV23-1 qualifies as an ORF whose function is uncertain. V shed 6 bases and J 8 bases; nucleotides not matched to a gene: 1. The CDR3 sequence is 13 residues long. The CDR3 here is CASRTSGSGELFF. The CDR3 nucleotides are TGCGCCAGCAGGACTAGCGGGAGTGGGGAGCTGTTTTTT.

The chain has TRBV2 and TRBJ2-1, with 8 nucleotides matching TRBD2. The CDR3 runs to 12 residues. Germline loops: CDR1 SNHLY, CDR2 FYNNEI. Trimming removed 6 bases from V and 12 bases from J; junction bases left unmatched: 7. This CDR3 reads CASSLAGSTQFF. CDR3 nucleotides: TGTGCCAGCAGCCTAGCGGGCTCGACGCAGTTCTTC.

Notes on this clone: The identical CDR3 is also encoded by other nucleotide sequences in the sample. The V call is TRBV20-1, the J call TRBJ1-4; the match to TRBD1 covers 8 bases. CDR3 length: 11 amino acids. CDR1 is DFQATT and CDR2 is SNEGSKA in the germline V gene (reference sequence). V lost 5 bases, J lost 7 bases, and 0 bases stayed unmatched. Here the CDR3 reads CSADRGEKLFF. CDR3 nucleotides: TGCAGTGCTGACAGGGGTGAAAAACTGTTTTTT.

The rearrangement links TRBV7-9 to TRBJ1-1; D is ambiguous. This CDR3 comprises 13 residues. The V and J ends lost 0 bases and 3 bases respectively, with 5 bases between them. Germline V lookup: CDR1 SEHNR, CDR2 FQNEAQ (reference sequence). The DNA of the CDR3 is TGTGCCAGCAGCTTAGCGGTAGACACTGAAGCTTTCTTT. Amino acids: CASSLAVDTEAFF.

This clone is a singleton in its sample. The chain recombines TRBV5-1 with TRBJ2-1; 7 bases agree with TRBD2. With 4 bases clipped from V and 1 base from J, the junction kept 11 bases outside the gene matches. Germline V gene data show CDR1 as SGHRS and CDR2 as YFSETQ. The CDR3 is made up of 17 amino acids. Here the CDR3 DNA reads TGCGCCAGCAGCCGCGAACTAGCGCGATTGTCCTACAATGAGCAGTTCTTC. This encodes CASSRELARLSYNEQFF.